The rows below give T cell receptor beta chains drawn from one sample of a study of CD8+CD57+ T cells in acquired aplastic anemia. Each CDR3 protein is one row after TCRdb ran MiXCR on the reads. The sample lists fewer than 250,000 distinct CDR3 sequences, 54% occurring once. The specimen was sorted CD4+, CD8+, or CD8+CD57+ T cells (not recorded which) from PBMCs. The receptors come from a human donor in good health, serving as a control. The CDR3 runs from the conserved cysteine through the conserved F or W. Each record gives: J gene, D gene, clone size, V gene, CDR3 DNA, CDR3 protein. A D gene is named only where the DNA matches it firmly. Size values are once, few and many counts, or a class for expanded clones, and some rows have none.

J: TRBJ2-3; D: -; size: -; V: TRBV15; DNA: TGTGCCACCAGCAGAGATGTTGGTTCTAGCACAGATACGCAGTATTTT; CDR3: CATSRDVGSSTDTQYF
J: TRBJ2-1; D: -; size: -; V: TRBV11-3; DNA: TGTGCCAGCAGCTTGGCAGTTGAGCAGTTCTTC; CDR3: CASSLAVEQFF
J: TRBJ2-1; D: -; size: many; V: TRBV29-1; DNA: TGCAGCGTTGACAGGGCCTACAATGAGCAGTTCTTC; CDR3: CSVDRAYNEQFF
J: TRBJ1-1; D: -; size: many; V: TRBV29-1; DNA: TGCAGCGTTGCCCTGACAGCGAACACTGAAGCTTTCTTT; CDR3: CSVALTANTEAFF
J: TRBJ1-2; D: TRBD1; size: -; V: TRBV20-1; DNA: TGCAGTGCTAGACGTGGACAGGGCGGGTATGGCTACACCTTC; CDR3: CSARRGQGGYGYTF
J: TRBJ2-7; D: -; size: -; V: TRBV2; DNA: TGTGCCAGCAGTTACGGTCGGGGTTACGAGCAGTACTTC; CDR3: CASSYGRGYEQYF
J: TRBJ1-2; D: -; size: -; V: TRBV27; DNA: TGTGCCAGCAGTTCGAGACCCCTTGAAGGCTACACCTTC; CDR3: CASSSRPLEGYTF
J: TRBJ1-2; D: -; size: -; V: TRBV19; DNA: TGTGCCAGTAGTCTCCCGGGTCCATATGGCTACACCTTC; CDR3: CASSLPGPYGYTF
J: TRBJ2-5; D: -; size: -; V: TRBV25-1; DNA: TGTGCCAGCAGTCCCTCCGGGGGAGCCCAAGAGACCCAGTACTTC; CDR3: CASSPSGGAQETQYF
J: TRBJ2-2; D: TRBD2; size: -; V: TRBV6-6; DNA: TGTGCCAGCAGTAAACGAACCCCTAGCGGGGGGAACACCGGGGAGCTGCTTTTT; CDR3: CASSKRTPSGGNTGELLF
J: TRBJ2-1; D: TRBD1; size: -; V: TRBV20-1; DNA: TGCAGCCCCCTTCCTGACAGGGTCACCTACAATGAGCAGTTCTTC; CDR3: CSPLPDRVTYNEQFF
J: TRBJ2-5; D: -; size: -; V: TRBV7-9; DNA: TGTGCCAGCAGCCGCCTGGAACGCTCGGGCCAAGAGACCCAGTACTTC; CDR3: CASSRLERSGQETQYF
J: TRBJ2-3; D: TRBD2; size: -; V: TRBV20-1; DNA: TGCAGTGCTAGACTAGCGGGGGGGGATACGCAGTATTTT; CDR3: CSARLAGGDTQYF
J: TRBJ1-1; D: -; size: -; V: TRBV4-2; DNA: TGTGCCAGCAGCCAAGATATTGGGCAGGGTGAAGCTTTCTTT; CDR3: CASSQDIGQGEAFF
J: TRBJ2-7; D: TRBD1; size: few; V: TRBV24-1; DNA: TGTGCCACCAGTGGCGAGACCGGGACAGGGGTCTCCTACGAGCAGTACTTC; CDR3: CATSGETGTGVSYEQYF
J: TRBJ2-3; D: TRBD1; size: many; V: TRBV7-2; DNA: TGTGCCAGCAGCTTAAACCCACAGGGGTCAGAAACGCAGTATTTT; CDR3: CASSLNPQGSETQYF
J: TRBJ2-3; D: -; size: -; V: TRBV7-2; DNA: TGTGCCAGCCGATTATCCACAGATACGCAGTATTTT; CDR3: CASRLSTDTQYF
J: TRBJ2-5; D: TRBD2; size: -; V: TRBV7-2; DNA: TGTGCCAGCAGCTTTAGCGGGGGGGGTATCGGGGAGACCCAGTACTTC; CDR3: CASSFSGGGIGETQYF
J: TRBJ1-1; D: -; size: many; V: TRBV9; DNA: TGTGCCAGCAGCGTAGTGGGGACCACTGAAGCTTTCTTT; CDR3: CASSVVGTTEAFF
J: TRBJ2-7; D: -; size: -; V: TRBV5-4; DNA: TGTGCCAGCAGCTTTTTCGCAGGTTCGAGCTCCTACGAGCAGTACTTC; CDR3: CASSFFAGSSSYEQYF
J: TRBJ1-1; D: -; size: -; V: TRBV20-1; DNA: TGCAGTGCCTCAGGGGAGGGGTCGAACACTGAAGCTTTCTTT; CDR3: CSASGEGSNTEAFF
J: TRBJ1-2; D: -; size: -; V: TRBV2; DNA: TGTGCCAGCAGTGAAGCTGGGGAACAGGGACTTCATGGCTACACCTTC; CDR3: CASSEAGEQGLHGYTF
J: TRBJ1-4; D: -; size: -; V: TRBV9; DNA: TGTGCCAGCAGCGTAGCAAGAATAGGGTGGTTTGAAAAACTGTTTTTT; CDR3: CASSVARIGWFEKLFF
J: TRBJ2-5; D: TRBD1; size: many; V: TRBV7-2; DNA: TGTGCCAGCAGCCCGAGGTGGGGACAGGGGGGCCAAGAGACCCAGTACTTC; CDR3: CASSPRWGQGGQETQYF
J: TRBJ2-5; D: -; size: -; V: TRBV6-6; DNA: TGTGCCAGCAGTTACCCAACGCAGGTGGAACAAGAGACCCAGTACTTC; CDR3: CASSYPTQVEQETQYF
J: TRBJ2-7; D: TRBD2; size: -; V: TRBV19; DNA: TGTGCCAGTAGTATCTCCGGGGGGGGTCCCTCCTACGAGCAGTACTTC; CDR3: CASSISGGGPSYEQYF
J: TRBJ2-5; D: -; size: few; V: TRBV29-1; DNA: TGCAGCGTTGAAGCGCCCGGAACTCAAGAGACCCAGTACTTC; CDR3: CSVEAPGTQETQYF
J: TRBJ2-5; D: -; size: -; V: TRBV29-1; DNA: TGCAGCGTTGTACCAGGCGAAAGTAGCGGAGCTCGGTTC; CDR3: CSVVPGESSGARF